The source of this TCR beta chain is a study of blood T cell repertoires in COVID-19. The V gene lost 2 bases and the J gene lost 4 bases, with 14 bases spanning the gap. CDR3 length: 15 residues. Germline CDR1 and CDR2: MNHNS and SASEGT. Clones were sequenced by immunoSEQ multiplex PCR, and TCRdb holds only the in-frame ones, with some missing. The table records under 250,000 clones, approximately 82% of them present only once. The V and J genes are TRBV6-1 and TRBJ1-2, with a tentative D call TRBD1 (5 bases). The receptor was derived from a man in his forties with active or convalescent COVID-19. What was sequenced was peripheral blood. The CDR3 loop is CASSERDSFPYGYTF. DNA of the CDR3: TGTGCCAGCAGTGAACGGGACTCATTCCCCTATGGCTACACCTTC.